Below, 11 T cell receptor beta chains from the same sample are listed, as sequenced in a study of early T cells in non-severe SARS-CoV-2 infection. From the 5' RACE reads, TCRdb called clonotypes with MiXCR, one entry per CDR3 protein. The data contain more than 20,000 distinct CDR3 sequences, approximately 3.9% of them seen just once; the ten biggest clones take up 4.4%. The sample comprised whole blood. The origin of the receptors is an adult who was a healthcare worker with PCR-confirmed SARS-CoV-2 infection or an uninfected control (not recorded which).

This clonotype was counted a few times. The chain links TRBV28 to TRBJ2-7; D might be TRBD1 (6 bases). Germline CDR1 is MDHEN and CDR2 is SYDVKM. The CDR3 has 12 amino acids. V lost 6 bases, J lost 0 bases, and 6 bases lay in between. The CDR3 DNA reads as TGTGCCAGCAGACAGGGCTCCTACGAGCAGTACTTC. It translates to CASRQGSYEQYF.

The V and J genes are TRBV11-2 and TRBJ1-1, with 7 bases identical to TRBD1. The germline gives CDR1 SGHAT, CDR2 FQNNGV. This CDR3 spans 12 amino acids. J gave up 0 bases and V 8 bases, and 0 bases lay outside the gene matches. CDR3 loop: CASGTVNTEAFF. CDR3 coding DNA: TGTGCCAGCGGGACAGTGAACACTGAAGCTTTCTTT. The full variable domain, in which reference TRBV11-2 and TRBJ1-1 provide the parts outside the CDR3, is EAGVAQSPRYKIIEKRQSVAFWCNPISGHATLYWYQQILGQGPKLLIQFQNNGVVDDSQLPKDRFSAERLKGVDSTLKIQPAKLEDSAVYLCASGTVNTEAFFGQGTRLTVV.

This clonotype was counted ten times or more. The chain combines TRBV12-3 or TRBV12-4 with TRBJ2-4; D is unclear. V was shortened by 3 bases and J by 2 bases, with 8 bases between the two germline ends. CDR3 length: 14 residues. CDR3 in amino acids: CASSFLGSKNIQYF. CDR3 coding DNA: TGTGCCAGCAGTTTCTTGGGGTCCAAAAACATTCAGTACTTC.

Many counts were recorded for this clonotype. The chain uses TRBV4-2 and TRBJ2-2, with TRBD2 matching over 12 bases. The germline gives CDR1 LGHNA, CDR2 YNFKEQ. The trim removed 1 base at V and 6 bases at J, leaving 6 bases unmatched. There are 17 residues in the CDR3. CDR3 nucleotides: TGTGCCAGCAGCCAAGGACTAGCGGGAGAAGGCTCCGGGGAGCTGTTTTTT. Translated: CASSQGLAGEGSGELFF.

In its sample, this clonotype was seen many times. This rearrangement joins TRBV29-1 to TRBJ1-2, with D maybe TRBD1 (5 bases). Germline CDR1 SQVTM, CDR2 ANQGSEA. Trimming stripped 3 bases from V and 8 bases from J, with 22 bases between. The CDR3 extends over 15 amino acids. The CDR3 nucleotides read TGCAGCGTTGATCTGAAGGGGTTGCCCGGGGAGGGCTACACCTTC. It codes for CSVDLKGLPGEGYTF.

Concerning this clonotype: Being one base from a much bigger clone, this may be a read error. The chain uses TRBV20-1 and TRBJ2-1, with D possibly TRBD2 on 6 matching bases. CDR3 length: 16 amino acids. CDR1 DFQATT and CDR2 SNEGSKA come from the germline V gene (reference sequence). CDR3 amino acids: CSARERAGRTYNDQFF. The CDR3 DNA sequence: TGCAGTGCTAGAGAGCGGGCGGGACGGACCTACAATGACCAGTTCTTC.

V usage is TRBV20-1 and J usage is TRBJ2-3; 11 bases are a match to TRBD2. CDR3 length equals 14 residues. CDR1 and CDR2 from the germline V gene are DFQATT and SNEGSKA (reference sequence). J gave up 4 bases and V 4 bases, and 4 bases lay outside the gene matches. DNA of the CDR3: TGCAGTGCTATTAGCGGGAGGGCCGCAGATACGCAGTATTTT. Amino acid sequence: CSAISGRAADTQYF.

This clonotype was seen ten or more times. V gene TRBV27 combines with J gene TRBJ2-3; maybe TRBD2 (6 bases). V was pared by 3 bases and J by 0 bases, with 13 bases between. Germline V gene lookup returns CDR1 MNHEY and CDR2 SMNVEV (reference sequence). There are 16 residues in the CDR3. The CDR3 nucleotides read TGTGCCAGCAGTTTTAGGTCTAGCGCGAGCACAGATACGCAGTATTTT. This gives the protein CASSFRSSASTDTQYF.

This clonotype was recorded many times. The chain uses TRBV20-1 and TRBJ2-3, with D unclear. The CDR3 totals 14 residues. CDR1 DFQATT and CDR2 SNEGSKA come from the germline V gene (reference sequence). Trimming took off 6 bases at V and 2 bases at J, with 15 bases between the two ends. CDR3 loop: CSARPLSTTDTQYF. In DNA, the CDR3 is TGCAGTGCCAGGCCCCTCTCGACCACAGATACGCAGTATTTT.

The sample holds many counts of this clonotype. J is TRBJ2-7 and V is TRBV7-9; either TRBD1 or TRBD2 may fit D (5 bases each). CDR3 length: 13 residues. The V and J ends lost 3 bases and 5 bases respectively, with 11 bases between them. Germline V lookup: CDR1 SEHNR, CDR2 FQNEAQ (reference sequence). In DNA form, the CDR3 reads TGTGCCAGCAGCTTGAGGGGTATAGACGAGCAGTACTTC. Amino acids: CASSLRGIDEQYF.

At least ten counts were recorded for this clonotype. V usage is TRBV28 and J usage is TRBJ2-1; D not certain. This CDR3 is 13 amino acids long. Germline V gives CDR1 MDHEN, CDR2 SYDVKM. Trimming pared 5 bases from V and 4 bases from J, leaving 9 bases between. CDR3 in amino acids: CASSAGRYNEQFF. The CDR3 DNA reads as TGTGCCAGCAGTGCCGGAAGGTACAATGAGCAGTTCTTC. Combining the CDR3 with reference TRBV28 and TRBJ2-1 gives the whole variable domain DVKVTQSSRYLVKRTGEKVFLECVQDMDHENMFWYRQDPGLGLRLIYFSYDVKMKEKGDIPEGYSVSREKKERFSLILESASTNQTSMYLCASSAGRYNEQFFGPGTRLTVL.